Below, 18 T cell receptor beta chains from the same sample are listed, as sequenced in a study of T cell changes during pregnancy in multiple sclerosis. Only in-frame clones appear in the TCRdb table, and some are missing; sequencing was by immunoSEQ multiplex PCR. The data hold 38,000 or so clones, with roughly 89% observed a single time. The source material was CD4+ T cells from peripheral blood mononuclear cells, sampled in the second trimester of pregnancy. Receptors were obtained from a female donor with multiple sclerosis, enrolled in a pregnancy study.

This rearrangement joins TRBV5-4 to TRBJ2-3; 8 nucleotides align to TRBD2. With V trimmed by 4 bases and J by 4 bases, 8 bases remained unmatched. The CDR3 length is 15 residues. Germline V gene lookup returns CDR1 SGHNT and CDR2 YYREEE (reference sequence). The CDR3 bases are TGTGCCAGCAGCCCCGGGACTAGAAATCCAGATACGCAGTATTTT. It is translated as CASSPGTRNPDTQYF.

This clone was observed once. The same CDR3 arises from other DNA sequences in this sample as well. The chain links TRBV7-3 to TRBJ2-5; 9 nucleotides align to TRBD1. Germline CDR1 reads SGHTA; CDR2 reads FQGTGA. The junction had 1 base not matched to a gene; V was cut back by 4 bases and J by 4 bases. The CDR3 is made up of 13 amino acids. As DNA, the CDR3 is TGTGCCAGCAGCTCGGACAGGGGAGAGACCCAGTACTTC. Encoded protein: CASSSDRGETQYF.

The rearrangement links TRBV28 to TRBJ2-1; 9 bases agree with TRBD2. Trimming cost V 6 bases and J 5 bases; bases outside gene matches: 14. CDR1 is MDHEN and CDR2 is SYDVKM in the germline V gene. This CDR3 region has 17 residues. The CDR3 spells CASRPRGREGLNNEQFF. DNA of the CDR3: TGTGCCAGCAGACCTAGAGGGCGGGAGGGCCTAAACAATGAGCAGTTCTTC.

This clone occurred a few times. The J gene is TRBJ1-1, the V gene TRBV9; TRBD1 matches 11 bases. Germline V gives CDR1 SGDLS, CDR2 YYNGEE. The CDR3 spans 17 residues. V shed 0 bases, J shed 3 bases, and the junction held 7 bases outside the gene matches. The CDR3 DNA reads as TGTGCCAGCAGCGTAGACCCGGGACAGGGGGTAGACACTGAAGCTTTCTTT. Translation gives CASSVDPGQGVDTEAFF.

The CDR3 DNA is TGCGCCAGCAGCCAAGAAGGAACGGGAGGAGTTTTCATTGAGCAGTTCTTC. Encoded protein: CASSQEGTGGVFIEQFF. The rearrangement links TRBV4-3 to TRBJ2-1; 7 nucleotides line up with TRBD2. The CDR3 loop spans 17 amino acids. V lost 0 bases and J lost 9; bases outside the gene matches: 14. Germline V gene sequence: CDR1 LGHNA, CDR2 YSLEER.

The count of this clone is one. This chain links TRBV9 with TRBJ1-2; 9 nucleotides agree with TRBD1. There are 17 residues in the CDR3. Germline V lookup: CDR1 SGDLS, CDR2 YYNGEE. The V and J ends lost 3 bases and 7 bases, in that order; junction bases with no gene match: 16. CDR3 coding DNA: TGTGCCAGCAGCGGGGATTCATACAGGGGGCTTCGGGGTGGCTACACCTTC. Its protein is CASSGDSYRGLRGGYTF. The whole variable domain, filled in from reference TRBV9 and TRBJ1-2, reads DSGVTQTPKHLITATGQRVTLRCSPRSGDLSVYWYQQSLDQGLQFLIQYYNGEERAKGNILERFSAQQFPDLHSELNLSSLELGDSALYFCASSGDSYRGLRGGYTFGSGTRLTVV.

The rearrangement joins TRBV9 to TRBJ2-7; D call uncertain. Trimming removed 0 bases from V and 3 bases from J, with 10 bases in between. Germline CDR1 and CDR2: SGDLS and YYNGEE. The CDR3 length is 14 residues. The CDR3 DNA is TGTGCCAGCAGCGTAGCCCTGGCAGGCTACGAGCAGTACTTC. This sequence encodes CASSVALAGYEQYF.

The chain employs TRBV6-5 and TRBJ2-7, with TRBD2 identical over 10 bases. Trimming cost V 5 bases and J 12 bases; bases outside gene matches: 13. Looked up from germline, CDR1 is MNHEY and CDR2 is SVGAGI. The CDR3 runs 14 residues. As DNA, the CDR3 is TGTGCCAGCAGTGCGCCACTAGCGGGAAGCGAGTTGTACTTC. Translation gives CASSAPLAGSELYF.

V is TRBV4-2 and J is TRBJ2-5; 8 bases align to TRBD2. The CDR3 is made up of 14 amino acids. The V gene's germline CDR1 is LGHNA and CDR2 YNFKEQ. The junction had 6 bases not matched to a gene; V was cut back by 4 bases and J by 5 bases. Here the CDR3 reads CASSRTSGGETQYF. The DNA of the CDR3 is TGTGCCAGCAGCCGAACGTCGGGGGGGGAGACCCAGTACTTC.

This rearrangement joins TRBV6-6 to TRBJ1-3; possibly TRBD1 for D (5 bases). Trimming cost V 5 bases and J 3 bases, with 11 bases left between them. The germline gives CDR1 MNHNY, CDR2 SVGAGI (reference sequence). CDR3 length: 14 amino acids. As DNA, the CDR3 is TGTGCCAGCAGTCCCTTGGGGGGTGGAAACACCATATATTTT. Protein: CASSPLGGGNTIYF.

V and J are TRBV7-9 and TRBJ2-1; D gene uncertain. Germline V gives CDR1 SEHNR, CDR2 FQNEAQ (reference sequence). This CDR3 is built from 12 residues. Trimming took 0 bases from V and 7 from J, leaving 4 bases between them. The CDR3 sequence: CASSLAKNEQFF. CDR3 nucleotide sequence: TGTGCCAGCAGCTTAGCCAAAAATGAGCAGTTCTTC.

This rearrangement joins TRBV5-1 to TRBJ1-2, with TRBD1 identical over 9 bases. After removal of 3 bases from V and 7 bases from J, the junction contained 10 bases not matched to a gene. Germline V CDR1 and CDR2: SGHRS, YFSETQ. The CDR3 has 15 residues. The CDR3: CASSSTGQGGGGYTF. The CDR3 bases are TGCGCCAGCAGCTCAACGGGACAGGGCGGCGGTGGCTACACCTTC. Full variable domain (rest looked up from reference TRBV5-1 and TRBJ1-2): KAGVTQTPRYLIKTRGQQVTLSCSPISGHRSVSWYQQTPGQGLQFLFEYFSETQRNKGNFPGRFSGRQFSNSRSEMNVSTLELGDSALYLCASSSTGQGGGGYTFGSGTRLTVV.

The rearrangement joins TRBV13 to TRBJ1-1, with TRBD1 matching over 9 bases. This CDR3 has 16 residues. Germline V gene sequence: CDR1 PRHDT, CDR2 FYEKMQ (reference sequence). The J segment lost 0 bases and the V segment lost 5 bases, leaving 7 bases of the junction unmatched. DNA of the CDR3: TGTGCCAGCAGCACGGACAGGGGACGAATGAACACTGAAGCTTTCTTT. Amino acid sequence: CASSTDRGRMNTEAFF.

CDR3 sequence: CASSTGQGAAGELFF. DNA for the CDR3: TGTGCCAGTAGTACCGGACAGGGGGCAGCCGGGGAGCTGTTTTTT. The rearrangement joins TRBV19 to TRBJ2-2; 11 nucleotides align to TRBD1. The length of the CDR3 is 15 residues. With 4 bases clipped from V and 6 bases from J, the junction kept 4 bases outside the gene matches. Germline assignment: CDR1 LNHDA and CDR2 SQIVND (reference sequence).

This clone was counted a single time. The genes are TRBV5-1 and TRBJ2-1, with 8 nucleotides matching TRBD2. Germline CDR1 and CDR2: SGHRS and YFSETQ. Unmatched junction bases numbered 3, after V lost 5 bases and J lost 2 bases. The CDR3 extends over 14 amino acids. CDR3 in DNA: TGCGCCAGCAGACTAGCGGAGACCTACAATGAGCAGTTCTTC. It encodes CASRLAETYNEQFF.

The rearrangement uses TRBV6-1 and TRBJ1-1; D is possibly TRBD1 (5 bases). The CDR3 sequence is 13 residues long. The V gene lost 2 bases and the J gene lost 5 bases, with 9 bases spanning the gap. CDR1 is MNHNS and CDR2 is SASEGT in the germline V gene. The CDR3 protein is CASSESGGTEAFF. In DNA, the CDR3 is TGTGCCAGCAGTGAATCGGGGGGAACTGAAGCTTTCTTT.

The chain couples TRBV4-2 to TRBJ2-7; 10 nucleotides line up with TRBD2. J lost 3 bases, V lost 0 bases, and 11 bases had no gene match. Germline CDR1 LGHNA, CDR2 YNFKEQ. The CDR3 sequence is 18 residues long. CDR3 sequence (DNA): TGTGCCAGCAGCCAAGACTTGGCTAGCGGGAGTATACTCTACGAGCAGTACTTC. Its protein is CASSQDLASGSILYEQYF.

The chain uses TRBV27 and TRBJ2-1, with 12 bases matching TRBD2. V gave up 3 bases and J gave up 8 bases; unmatched junction bases: 5. The CDR3 consists of 15 residues. The V gene's germline CDR1 is MNHEY and CDR2 SMNVEV (reference sequence). CDR3 sequence reads: CASSLETSGSYEQFF. Written as DNA, the CDR3 is TGTGCCAGCAGTTTGGAGACTAGCGGGAGCTATGAGCAGTTCTTC.